The clone carrying this T cell receptor (beta chain) was seen at least ten times. For donors with ophthalmopathy, the disease showed moderate-to-severe activity, reached CAS ≥3 and NOSPECS ≥4, and had lasted under 3 months. The data are from a study of Graves' ophthalmopathy and Graves' hyperthyroidism. The length of the CDR3 is 13 residues. Germline lookup yields CDR1 ENHRY and CDR2 SYGVKD. The germline V and J ends were trimmed by 0 bases and 4 bases, with 6 bases remaining between them. Scientists amplified the TCR beta CDR3 regions from RNA transcripts. HTBI primers primed a first-round RT-PCR, and a second-round multiplex PCR followed. MiXCR, applied by TCRdb to the multiplex PCR reads, yields one record per CDR3 protein. The table lists around 670,000 distinct CDR3 sequences, 35% to 50% of them singletons.

The chain links TRBV10-3 to TRBJ1-2; D ambiguous. This sequence was found in an adult man with Graves' ophthalmopathy. Sequenced material: peripheral blood. The CDR3 bases are TGTGCCATCAGTGAGTCGAACGGCTATGGCTACACCTTC. Translating it yields CAISESNGYGYTF.